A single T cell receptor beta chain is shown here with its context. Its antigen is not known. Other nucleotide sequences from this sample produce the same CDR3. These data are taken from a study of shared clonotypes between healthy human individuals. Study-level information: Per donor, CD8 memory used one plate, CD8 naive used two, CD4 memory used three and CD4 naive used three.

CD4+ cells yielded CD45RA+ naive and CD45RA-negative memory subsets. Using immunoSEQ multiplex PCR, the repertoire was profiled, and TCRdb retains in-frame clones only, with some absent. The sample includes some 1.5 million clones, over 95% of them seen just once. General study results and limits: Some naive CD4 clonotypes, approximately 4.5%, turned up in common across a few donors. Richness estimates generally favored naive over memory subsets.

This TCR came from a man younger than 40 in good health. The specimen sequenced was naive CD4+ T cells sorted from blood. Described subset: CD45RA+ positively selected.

The CDR3 nucleotides are TGCGCCAGCAGCCTAGAAGAGACCCAGTACTTC. Translated, it gives CASSLEETQYF. V usage is TRBV5-1 and J usage is TRBJ2-5; D is unclear. CDR1 is SGHRS and CDR2 is YFSETQ in the germline V gene. CDR3 length: 11 amino acids. The V and J ends lost 4 bases and 3 bases respectively, with 4 bases between them.